A single sample is the source of the 2 T cell receptor beta chains below, sequenced in a study of technical replicates of blood from several donors. Generated by immunoSEQ multiplex PCR, the TCRdb table keeps only in-frame clones and is missing some. This sample has 75,000 to 100,000 clones, with just under 95% found just once. Sequences were obtained from T cells isolated from PBMCs. The source of these receptors is a human donor in good health.

The chain employs TRBV5-1 and TRBJ1-3; 7 nucleotides match TRBD1. With V trimmed by 0 bases and J by 4 bases, 4 bases remained unmatched. CDR3 length: 15 residues. CDR1 and CDR2 (germline): SGHRS, YFSETQ. The CDR3 region has the DNA TGCGCCAGCAGCTTGGATACAGGGGCCGGAAACACCATATATTTT. It translates to CASSLDTGAGNTIYF. Looking up the rest from reference TRBV5-1 and TRBJ1-3 gives the full variable domain: KAGVTQTPRYLIKTRGQQVTLSCSPISGHRSVSWYQQTPGQGLQFLFEYFSETQRNKGNFPGRFSGRQFSNSRSEMNVSTLELGDSALYLCASSLDTGAGNTIYFGEGSWLTVV.

This chain links TRBV9 with TRBJ2-3; D might be TRBD2 (6 bases). CDR1 is SGDLS, CDR2 YYNGEE, per germline. The CDR3 is 15 amino acids. V was pared by 0 bases and J by 3 bases, with 11 bases between. The CDR3 here is CASSVEEGLTDTQYF. The CDR3 DNA sequence: TGTGCCAGCAGCGTAGAGGAGGGCCTAACAGATACGCAGTATTTT.